This TCR beta chain was documented in a study of CD8+CD57+ T cells in acquired aplastic anemia. Study-level background: When averaged, DNA from sorted CD4+ and CD8+ cells came to approximately 3 ug.

The length of the CDR3 is 17 residues. After removal of 6 bases from V and 4 bases from J, the junction contained 13 bases not matched to a gene. Germline CDR1 MGHDK, CDR2 SYGVNS. About this clonotype itself: Antigen unknown.

Study-level points and caveats: Patients and controls had in common 25 to 35 CD8+ CDR3 sequences.

Both TCR beta VDJ combination and CDR3 sequence profiling were carried out. Genomic DNA was the template for this profiling. TCRdb used MiXCR to reprocess the reads, holding one entry per CDR3 protein. The table has hundreds of thousands of distinct CDR3 sequences, around 30% seen once. Sequencing was done on patients that had shown CD8+CD57+ cell expansion by flow cytometry. No therapy was given to patients before blood sampling. Sequencing was carried out using sorted CD4+, CD8+, or CD8+CD57+ T cells (not recorded which) from PBMCs. This TCR was sampled from a human donor with aplastic anemia. The J gene is TRBJ1-2, the V gene TRBV25-1; 11 positions agree with TRBD1. Here the CDR3 reads CASSRTGGDPRRYGYTF. The CDR3 DNA is TGTGCCAGCAGCCGGACAGGGGGCGACCCTCGGCGCTATGGCTACACCTTC.